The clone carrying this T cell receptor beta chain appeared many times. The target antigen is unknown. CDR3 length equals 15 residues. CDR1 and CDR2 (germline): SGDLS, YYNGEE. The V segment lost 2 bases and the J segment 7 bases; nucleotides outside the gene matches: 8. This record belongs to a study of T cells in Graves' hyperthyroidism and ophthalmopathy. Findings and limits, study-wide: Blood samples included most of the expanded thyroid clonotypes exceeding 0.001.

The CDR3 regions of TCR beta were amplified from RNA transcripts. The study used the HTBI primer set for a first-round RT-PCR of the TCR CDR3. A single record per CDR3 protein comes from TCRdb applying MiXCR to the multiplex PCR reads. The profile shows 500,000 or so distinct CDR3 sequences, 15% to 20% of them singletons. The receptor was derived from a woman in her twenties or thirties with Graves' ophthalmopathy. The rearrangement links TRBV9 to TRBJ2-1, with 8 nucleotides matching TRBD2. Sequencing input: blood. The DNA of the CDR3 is TGTGCCAGCAGCGTGAGTAGCGGGATTCGGAATGAGCAGTTCTTC. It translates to CASSVSSGIRNEQFF.